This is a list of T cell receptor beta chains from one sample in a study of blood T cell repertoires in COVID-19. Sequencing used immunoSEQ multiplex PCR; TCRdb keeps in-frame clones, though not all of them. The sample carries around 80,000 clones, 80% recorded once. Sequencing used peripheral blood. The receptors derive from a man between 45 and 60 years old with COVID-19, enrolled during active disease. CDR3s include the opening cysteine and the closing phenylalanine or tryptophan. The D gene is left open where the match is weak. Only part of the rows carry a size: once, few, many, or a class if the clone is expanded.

cdr3_aa: CASRSRLAPYPLHF
cdr3_nt: TGTGCCAGCAGATCCAGACTAGCACCGTACCCCCTCCACTTT
j_call: TRBJ1-6
clone_size: few
v_call: TRBV5-8
d_call: NA

cdr3_aa: CASSYRTVAGTSYEQYF
cdr3_nt: TGTGCCAGCAGCTACAGGACGGTAGCGGGGACCTCCTACGAGCAGTACTTC
j_call: TRBJ2-7
clone_size: NA
v_call: TRBV7-2
d_call: TRBD2

cdr3_aa: CASSLSTVSYEQYF
cdr3_nt: TGTGCCAGCAGTTTATCGACAGTTTCCTACGAGCAGTACTTC
j_call: TRBJ2-7
clone_size: NA
v_call: TRBV28
d_call: NA

cdr3_aa: CASRPTSGVYNEQFF
cdr3_nt: TGTGCCAGCAGGCCGACTAGCGGAGTATACAATGAGCAGTTCTTC
j_call: TRBJ2-1
clone_size: NA
v_call: TRBV6-5
d_call: TRBD2

cdr3_aa: CATGTSGAWTGELFF
cdr3_nt: TGTGCCACCGGGACTAGCGGGGCGTGGACCGGGGAGCTGTTTTTT
j_call: TRBJ2-2
clone_size: NA
v_call: TRBV10-3
d_call: TRBD2

cdr3_aa: CATNRGRGNTGELFF
cdr3_nt: TGTGCCACCAACCGGGGCAGGGGAAACACCGGGGAGCTGTTTTTT
j_call: TRBJ2-2
clone_size: NA
v_call: TRBV6-5
d_call: NA

cdr3_aa: CASTLGQGRSTGELFF
cdr3_nt: TGTGCCAGCACCTTAGGACAGGGGCGAAGCACCGGGGAGCTGTTTTTT
j_call: TRBJ2-2
clone_size: NA
v_call: TRBV21-1
d_call: NA

cdr3_aa: CASQRFSNQPQHF
cdr3_nt: TGTGCCAGCCAGCGGTTTAGCAATCAGCCCCAGCATTTT
j_call: TRBJ1-5
clone_size: NA
v_call: TRBV6-5
d_call: NA

cdr3_aa: CASSEDRGVRNEQFF
cdr3_nt: TGTGCCAGCAGCGAGGACAGGGGGGTACGCAATGAGCAGTTCTTC
j_call: TRBJ2-1
clone_size: NA
v_call: TRBV3-1/TRBV3-2
d_call: TRBD1

cdr3_aa: CASRRGGLHTDTQYF
cdr3_nt: TGTGCCAGCAGAAGAGGCGGGCTGCACACAGATACGCAGTATTTT
j_call: TRBJ2-3
clone_size: NA
v_call: TRBV6-5
d_call: NA

cdr3_aa: CASSTRQGAVDTQYF
cdr3_nt: TGTGCCAGCAGCACAAGACAGGGGGCGGTGGATACGCAGTATTTT
j_call: TRBJ2-3
clone_size: NA
v_call: TRBV9
d_call: TRBD1

cdr3_aa: CASSPRGGMYEQYF
cdr3_nt: TGTGCCAGCAGTCCTCGGGGGGGGATGTACGAGCAGTACTTC
j_call: TRBJ2-7
clone_size: NA
v_call: TRBV6-5
d_call: TRBD2

cdr3_aa: CASSQDQTGQGRHEQYF
cdr3_nt: TGTGCCAGCAGCCAAGATCAAACGGGACAGGGGAGGCACGAGCAGTACTTC
j_call: TRBJ2-7
clone_size: many
v_call: TRBV4-2
d_call: TRBD1

cdr3_aa: CASSVGDRGHTF
cdr3_nt: TGTGCCAGCAGCGTAGGGGACAGGGGCCACACCTTC
j_call: TRBJ1-2
clone_size: NA
v_call: TRBV9
d_call: TRBD1

cdr3_aa: CASSVYRPGELFF
cdr3_nt: TGTGCCAGCAGTGTATATCGTCCCGGGGAGCTGTTTTTT
j_call: TRBJ2-2
clone_size: few
v_call: TRBV2
d_call: NA

cdr3_aa: CASSLAQGGSYNEQFF
cdr3_nt: TGCGCCAGCAGCTTGGCCCAGGGGGGCTCCTACAATGAGCAGTTCTTC
j_call: TRBJ2-1
clone_size: NA
v_call: TRBV5-1
d_call: NA

cdr3_aa: CASSLATKNTGELFF
cdr3_nt: TGTGCCAGCAGCTTAGCCACTAAGAACACCGGGGAGCTGTTTTTT
j_call: TRBJ2-2
clone_size: NA
v_call: TRBV11-2
d_call: NA

cdr3_aa: CASSARTSGNHNEQFF
cdr3_nt: TGCGCCAGCAGCGCTCGGACTAGCGGGAACCACAATGAGCAGTTCTTC
j_call: TRBJ2-1
clone_size: NA
v_call: TRBV5-1
d_call: TRBD2

cdr3_aa: CASSRGQGLYEQYF
cdr3_nt: TGTGCCAGTAGCCGGGGACAGGGCCTCTACGAGCAGTACTTC
j_call: TRBJ2-7
clone_size: NA
v_call: TRBV19
d_call: TRBD1

cdr3_aa: CASSFRGIDEQYF
cdr3_nt: TGTGCCAGCAGTTTTAGGGGAATTGACGAGCAGTACTTC
j_call: TRBJ2-7
clone_size: NA
v_call: TRBV27
d_call: NA

cdr3_aa: CASSTWANYNEQFF
cdr3_nt: TGTGCCAGCAGCACGTGGGCCAACTACAATGAGCAGTTCTTC
j_call: TRBJ2-1
clone_size: NA
v_call: TRBV28
d_call: NA

cdr3_aa: CATSPSGTSYNEQFF
cdr3_nt: TGTGCCACCTCCCCTAGCGGGACCTCCTACAATGAGCAGTTCTTC
j_call: TRBJ2-1
clone_size: NA
v_call: TRBV19
d_call: TRBD2

cdr3_aa: CASSVDGGQEEKLFF
cdr3_nt: TGTGCCAGCAGCGTAGACGGGGGGCAGGAGGAAAAACTGTTTTTT
j_call: TRBJ1-4
clone_size: NA
v_call: TRBV9
d_call: NA

cdr3_aa: CASSPPQGQGIQTQYF
cdr3_nt: TGTGCCAGCTCACCACCACAGGGACAGGGGATACAGACCCAGTACTTC
j_call: TRBJ2-5
clone_size: NA
v_call: TRBV18
d_call: TRBD1

cdr3_aa: CASSQFGRANEQFF
cdr3_nt: TGCGCCAGCAGCCAATTCGGGAGGGCCAATGAGCAGTTCTTC
j_call: TRBJ2-1
clone_size: NA
v_call: TRBV4-1
d_call: TRBD2